These 24 T cell receptor beta chains originate from one sample sequenced in a study of T-cell memory formation after mild COVID-19. One entry per CDR3 protein, called by TCRdb with MiXCR from the 5' RACE reads. The table includes hundreds of thousands of distinct CDR3 sequences, less than 25% detected once. The specimen was PBMCs or a T cell subset sorted from them (not recorded which). These receptors were taken from an adult woman who had mild COVID-19 (a few samples of this study predate the infection). Cell type and time point are not known.

This clonotype has only a few counts. The rearrangement uses TRBV2 and TRBJ1-1; D possibly corresponds to TRBD1 (5 bases). V lost 6 bases and J lost 11, with 10 bases in between. In germline, CDR1 is SNHLY, CDR2 FYNNEI. The CDR3 loop spans 10 amino acids. CDR3 in amino acids: CASSQTAAFF. Written as DNA, the CDR3 is TGTGCCAGCAGCCAGACAGCGGCTTTCTTT.

The V call is TRBV6-2 or TRBV6-3, the J call TRBJ2-7; D may be TRBD1 (6 bases). Deletions cut 6 bases from V and 3 bases from J, with 15 bases between. The length of the CDR3 is 14 residues. The germline V gene has CDR1 MNHEY and CDR2 SVGEGT. CDR3 amino acids: CASRYRVSHYEQYF. The CDR3 DNA reads TGTGCCAGCAGGTACAGGGTATCGCACTACGAGCAGTACTTC.

This clonotype was found a few times. The gene calls are TRBV3-1 and TRBJ2-1, with D perhaps TRBD2 (6 bases). This CDR3 comprises 15 residues. The V gene's germline CDR1 is LGHDT and CDR2 YNNKEL (reference sequence). V was shortened by 2 bases and J by 0 bases, with 8 bases between the two germline ends. The CDR3 is CASSQSGSSYNEQFF. CDR3 in DNA: TGTGCCAGCAGCCAATCCGGGAGCTCCTACAATGAGCAGTTCTTC.

This clonotype was detected once. The gene calls are TRBV7-3 and TRBJ2-3, with D unclear. CDR1 is SGHTA, CDR2 FQGTGA, per germline. The ends were cut back, 5 bases at V and 1 base at J, with 10 bases in the middle. There are 14 residues in the CDR3. The CDR3 sequence is CASSPYTRTDTQYF. CDR3 in DNA: TGTGCCAGCAGCCCTTACACTCGCACAGATACGCAGTATTTT.

The J gene is TRBJ1-2, the V gene TRBV3-1; D unresolved. V lost 4 bases and J lost 2, with 20 bases in between. Germline V gene sequence: CDR1 LGHDT, CDR2 YNNKEL (reference sequence). CDR3 length: 17 amino acids. This CDR3 reads CASSLGDYSKTNYGYTF. In DNA, the CDR3 is TGTGCCAGCAGCCTTGGCGATTACAGTAAAACGAACTATGGCTACACCTTC.

The chain carries TRBV28 and TRBJ2-1, with TRBD1 as a possible D gene (6 bases). The germline V gene encodes CDR1 MDHEN and CDR2 SYDVKM. The CDR3 covers 12 residues. The V end lost 6 bases, the J end lost 16 bases, and 19 bases lay between the germline ends. The CDR3 region has the DNA TGTGCCAGCAGCTCCGGACAGCGTCTGCGATTCTTC. Amino acids: CASSSGQRLRFF.

This clonotype has more than one count but fewer than ten. CDR3 DNA sequence: TGTGCCAGTAGCCCGACAGGGATGGGTCAGCCCCAGCATTTT. It yields the protein CASSPTGMGQPQHF. The chain employs TRBV19 and TRBJ1-5; 7 bases are shared with TRBD1. The CDR3 has 14 residues. V lost 6 bases, J lost 6 bases, and 8 bases stayed unmatched. The germline V gene has CDR1 LNHDA and CDR2 SQIVND (reference sequence).

As for this clonotype: Germline and junction disagree at one end, which may indicate a read error. The V and J genes are TRBV12-3 or TRBV12-4 and TRBJ2-2; no definite D call. The length of the CDR3 is 11 residues. CDR3 in DNA: TGTGACAGCAGTTCCGCCGGGGAGCTGTTTTTT. It specifies CDSSSAGELFF.

This clonotype was counted between two and nine times. This rearrangement joins TRBV28 to TRBJ2-7, with 8 nucleotides matching TRBD1. The CDR3 covers 14 residues. Germline CDR1 reads MDHEN; CDR2 reads SYDVKM. The trim removed 3 bases at V and 3 bases at J, leaving 4 bases unmatched. The CDR3 loop reads CASSFGQGVYEQYF. Here the CDR3 DNA reads TGTGCCAGCAGTTTTGGACAGGGAGTCTACGAGCAGTACTTC.

The gene calls are TRBV9 and TRBJ2-5; TRBD2 might be the D (5 bases). V lost 0 bases and J lost 1, with 13 bases in between. The CDR3 consists of 16 residues. Per germline, CDR1 SGDLS and CDR2 YYNGEE. This CDR3 reads CASSVEAGITQETQYF. CDR3 DNA sequence: TGTGCCAGCAGCGTAGAGGCCGGGATTACCCAAGAGACCCAGTACTTC.

This clonotype has just a few counts. V usage is TRBV6-5 and J usage is TRBJ2-7; TRBD1 matches 9 bases. J lost 3 bases, V lost 0 bases, and 3 bases had no gene match. Germline values: CDR1 MNHEY, CDR2 SVGAGI. The CDR3 runs 15 residues. CDR3 nucleotides: TGTGCCAGCAGTTACTCGAAGGACAGGGGCTACGAGCAGTACTTC. Amino acids: CASSYSKDRGYEQYF.

This clonotype appeared a few times. The chain couples TRBV12-3 or TRBV12-4 to TRBJ1-2; TRBD1 matches 8 bases. Unmatched junction bases numbered 9, after V lost 8 bases and J lost 7 bases. The CDR3 consists of 13 residues. This CDR3 is CASLLIQGGGYTF. The DNA for the CDR3 is TGTGCCAGCCTCCTCATACAGGGGGGTGGCTACACCTTC.

This clonotype was seen more than once but under ten times. The chain joins TRBV12-3 or TRBV12-4 to TRBJ2-7; D is perhaps TRBD1 (6 bases). V was clipped by 1 base and J by 1 base, with 11 bases between them. The CDR3 covers 15 residues. The CDR3 coding sequence is TGTGCCAGCAGTTTAGAACAGGGTGTGTCCTACGAGCAGTACTTC. It yields the protein CASSLEQGVSYEQYF.

This chain connects TRBV11-2 to TRBJ2-1, with D hard to call. From germline, CDR1 is SGHAT and CDR2 FQNNGV. Deletions cut 5 bases from V and 0 bases from J, with 14 bases between. The CDR3 is made up of 16 amino acids. CDR3 coding DNA: TGTGCCAGCAGCCAACTTAGGACCCGCTCCTACAATGAGCAGTTCTTC. This encodes CASSQLRTRSYNEQFF.

This clonotype was detected a few times. The chain carries TRBV4-2 and TRBJ2-4; D might be TRBD1 or TRBD2, each matching 6 bases. V dropped 0 bases and J dropped 3 bases, with 9 bases sitting between them. This CDR3 region has 15 residues. Germline CDR1 is LGHNA and CDR2 is YNFKEQ. For the CDR3, the DNA is TGTGCCAGCAGCCAAGATGGAGGGGGCAAAAACATTCAGTACTTC. It yields the protein CASSQDGGGKNIQYF.

The rearrangement uses TRBV7-9 and TRBJ2-3; 10 bases match TRBD2. The V gene's germline CDR1 is SEHNR and CDR2 FQNEAQ (reference sequence). Trimming removed 7 bases from V and 0 bases from J; junction bases left unmatched: 10. This CDR3 has 17 amino acids. CDR3 sequence: CASNDKAGGTSTDTQYF. The DNA of the CDR3 is TGTGCCAGCAACGACAAAGCGGGAGGGACCAGCACAGATACGCAGTATTTT. The variable domain in full, completed from reference TRBV7-9 and TRBJ2-3, reads DTGVSQNPRHKITKRGQNVTFRCDPISEHNRLYWYRQTLGQGPEFLTYFQNEAQLEKSRLLSDRFSAERPKGSFSTLEIQRTEQGDSAMYLCASNDKAGGTSTDTQYFGPGTRLTVL.

The chain links TRBV7-2 to TRBJ1-2; 9 nucleotides line up with TRBD1. With 4 bases clipped from V and 6 bases from J, the junction kept 9 bases outside the gene matches. Germline-derived CDR1 and CDR2 are SGHTA and FQGNSA. This CDR3 has 15 residues. As DNA, the CDR3 is TGTGCCAGCAGCTCCTGGGGACAGGGAAGGCATGGCTACACCTTC. Translated, it gives CASSSWGQGRHGYTF.

At least ten counts were recorded for this clonotype. The J gene is TRBJ2-1, the V gene TRBV7-9, with D perhaps matching TRBD2 (5 bases). The V gene lost 5 bases and the J gene lost 9 bases, with 8 bases spanning the gap. Germline lookup yields CDR1 SEHNR and CDR2 FQNEAQ (reference sequence). This CDR3 spans 11 amino acids. CDR3 DNA sequence: TGTGCCAGCAGCCTAGAGGGTGAGCAGTTCTTC. It encodes CASSLEGEQFF.

This clonotype was seen only a few times. V is TRBV7-9 and J is TRBJ2-1; D is unclear. This CDR3 is 15 amino acids long. Per the germline V gene, CDR1 is SEHNR and CDR2 is FQNEAQ (reference sequence). V lost 1 base, J lost 5 bases, and 12 bases lay in between. CDR3 nucleotide sequence: TGTGCCAGCAGCTTAGGGTCGGCAGGAAACAATGAGCAGTTCTTC. The encoded protein is CASSLGSAGNNEQFF.

This clonotype appeared a single time. The V call is TRBV2, the J call TRBJ1-2; 9 bases are a match to TRBD1. CDR1 is SNHLY, CDR2 FYNNEI, per germline. The trim removed 6 bases at V and 7 bases at J, leaving 12 bases unmatched. This CDR3 has 15 residues. The CDR3 DNA sequence: TGTGCCAGCAGCCCTACGCCGGGACAGGGTGCTGGCTACACCTTC. Translated: CASSPTPGQGAGYTF.

This clonotype was counted only a few times. J is TRBJ2-5 and V is TRBV3-1; D possibly corresponds to TRBD2 (6 bases). Germline CDR1 and CDR2: LGHDT and YNNKEL (reference sequence). The CDR3 runs to 21 residues. Trimming shortened V by 1 base and J by 5 bases, and 32 bases separated the two germline ends. This chain's CDR3 is CASSQGSPGRLADKNEETQYF. CDR3 sequence (DNA): TGTGCCAGCAGCCAAGGTTCACCGGGGCGGTTAGCGGATAAAAACGAGGAGACCCAGTACTTC.

The genes are TRBV9 and TRBJ2-7; 7 nucleotides line up with TRBD1. Per germline, CDR1 SGDLS and CDR2 YYNGEE. The CDR3 runs 15 residues. The V gene end was trimmed by 1 base and the J gene end by 2 bases; junction bases not matched to a gene: 6. This CDR3 reads CASSVTGAPAYEQYF. CDR3 nucleotides: TGTGCCAGCAGCGTAACAGGGGCCCCAGCCTACGAGCAGTACTTC.

The V and J genes are TRBV20-1 and TRBJ1-1, with D perhaps TRBD1 (5 bases). The CDR3 totals 17 residues. In germline, CDR1 is DFQATT, CDR2 SNEGSKA (reference sequence). Between the trimmed V and J ends, which lost 0 bases and 1 base, there was a span of 18 bases. The DNA of the CDR3 is TGCAGTGCTAGAGATAAGAAGACGGGGACCCGGAACACTGAAGCTTTCTTT. Protein product: CSARDKKTGTRNTEAFF.

This sequence joins TRBV16 and TRBJ1-1; a weak D match, TRBD1 (5 bases). V dropped 0 bases and J dropped 1 base, with 12 bases sitting between them. This CDR3 region has 16 residues. CDR1 is KGHSY and CDR2 is FQNENV in the germline V gene. This CDR3 reads CASSQSLGHQNTEAFF. In nucleotides, the CDR3 is TGTGCCAGCAGCCAATCCTTAGGACATCAGAACACTGAAGCTTTCTTT.